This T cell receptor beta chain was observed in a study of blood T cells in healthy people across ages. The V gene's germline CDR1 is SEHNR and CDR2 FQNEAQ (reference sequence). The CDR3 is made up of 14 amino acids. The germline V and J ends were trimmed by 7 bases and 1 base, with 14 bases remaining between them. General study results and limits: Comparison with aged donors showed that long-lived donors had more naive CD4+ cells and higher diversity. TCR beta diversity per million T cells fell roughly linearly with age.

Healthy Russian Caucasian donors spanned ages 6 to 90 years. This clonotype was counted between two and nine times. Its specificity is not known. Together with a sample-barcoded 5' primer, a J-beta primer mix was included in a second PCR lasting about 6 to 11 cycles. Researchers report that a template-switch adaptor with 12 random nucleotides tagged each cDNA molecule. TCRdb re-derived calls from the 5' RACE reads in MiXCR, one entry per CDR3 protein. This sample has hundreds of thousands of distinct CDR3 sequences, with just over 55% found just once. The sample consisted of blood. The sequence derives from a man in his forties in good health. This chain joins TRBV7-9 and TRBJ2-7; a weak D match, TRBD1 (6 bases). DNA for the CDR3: TGTGCCAGCAACTACAGGGACACGTCCTACGAGCAGTACTTC. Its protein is CASNYRDTSYEQYF.